This T cell receptor (beta chain) is from a study of T cell repertoires in cytomegalovirus infection. The CDR3 spans 14 residues. Trimming cost V 2 bases and J 5 bases, with 12 bases left between them. Germline assignment: CDR1 LGHDT and CDR2 YNNKEL (reference sequence). Via MiXCR, TCRdb re-called the reads, giving one row per CDR3 protein. The sample shows roughly 310,000 distinct CDR3 sequences, under 20% of them seen only once. This clonotype has a handful of counts. The sequenced sample was PBMCs. The receptor's source is a human donor in good health (CMV status not recorded). Some clones in this sample may be carry-over from other donors' samples. This sequence joins TRBV3-1 and TRBJ1-2; the D gene is possibly TRBD1 (5 bases). The CDR3 DNA reads as TGTGCCAGCAGCCAATCACAGGATCCATATGGCTACACCTTC. Its protein product is CASSQSQDPYGYTF.